The text below deals with one T cell receptor (beta chain). What antigen it recognizes has not been identified. Base-call qualities are not available, and no considerably larger clone is one nucleotide away. Whole blood was collected in K2EDTA tubes by collaborating institutions according to the institutions' own protocols. For TCRbeta analysis, collaborators shipped samples as frozen whole blood, isolated PBMCs, or DNA extracted from either of those sample types. Cut back by 3 bases and 7 bases, the V and J ends lie 11 bases apart. Per the germline V gene, SGDLS is the CDR1 and YYNGEE is the CDR2. The CDR3, cysteine through phenylalanine, is 14 amino acids long. The entry retains the CDR3 DNA only, 42 bases that are in frame from base 1. TCRbeta CDR3 regions were amplified from genomic DNA by means of the immunoSEQ Assay, a bias-controlled multiplex PCR. In the source study's methods: Within the assay, amplification of reference gene primers was used to estimate how many nucleated cells each sample contained. To quantify the absolute abundance of each unique TCRbeta CDR3 rearrangement, sequence reads were collapsed and filtered. Productive Simpson clonality was computed per sample as the square root of Simpson's diversity index over productive rearrangements. TCRdb mirrors the immuneACCESS table, restricted to in-frame sequences. Some clones are absent from its copies; in checked studies, under half trace to an unresolved V gene, and the reason for the others is unknown. That table furnishes V, J and clone size, whereas the DNA furnished D and trimming. Recorded for this sample are about 210,000 clones; 83% of them occurred a single time. Of the sample, roughly 2.7% is held by the ten largest clones.

The data originate from a study of blood T cell repertoires in COVID-19 (dated by TCRdb to the early 2020s). Describing the broader study: Samples covering the acute and convalescent phases of COVID-19 were provided by collaborators in the United States, Italy and Spain. The sample metadata nearly always contained a de-identified subject ID, COVID-19 status, age in years and sex. A freely available public database, intended as a resource for researchers studying the immune response to SARS-CoV-2, is where the repertoires were released. Where available, HLA class I and class II types were taken from metadata supplied by the sample provider and were not determined by assay-based typing. The samples were drawn from the first 160 participants of the ongoing ImmuneRACE study and from 1,200 or so subjects provided by 6 global collaborators. The material from the prospective study consisted of cDNA or gDNA derived from T cells, B-cell-depleted T cells, or PBMCs. Subjects who had been exposed to COVID-19, were actively infected with it, or had recovered from it provided the deeply sampled blood TCRbeta repertoires that made up the dataset. Broader findings and caveats from the paper: The amount of clinical and demographic metadata varied by source and participant and was provided uncurated.

The sample consisted of peripheral blood. The chain couples TRBV9 to TRBJ1-6, with no reliable assignment of the D segment. The TCR sequence derives from a woman aged 40 to 50 with active or convalescent COVID-19. The DNA is as follows: TGTGCCAGCAGCGCGGGTCCGGGGAATTCACCCCTCCACTTT. Its product reads: CASSAGPGNSPLHF.